This T cell receptor (beta chain) was identified in a study of vaccination effects on CD4 cells after COVID-19. V shed 0 bases, J shed 11 bases, and the junction held 13 bases outside the gene matches. There are 15 residues in the CDR3. The V gene's germline CDR1 is SGDLS and CDR2 YYNGEE. As regards this clone: No antigen is known for it.

Some clones are missing from TCRdb's copy, which holds only in-frame ones; the method was immunoSEQ multiplex PCR. The repertoire holds about 40,000 clones, with about 70% as singletons. Subsequent to a culture period of approximately 11 days, CD4+ T cells were isolated. Either the mRNA-1273 or the BNT162b2 vaccine was given to participants as two doses. The rearrangement links TRBV9 to TRBJ1-1; 7 nucleotides align to TRBD1. The source is a human donor who received a COVID-19 vaccine. Material: CD4+ T cells from PBMCs cultured without peptide, obtained after COVID-19 vaccination. CDR3 coding DNA: TGTGCCAGCAGCGTAGTATTGGCGACAGGGTTCCAGGCTTTCTTT. Translating it yields CASSVVLATGFQAFF.